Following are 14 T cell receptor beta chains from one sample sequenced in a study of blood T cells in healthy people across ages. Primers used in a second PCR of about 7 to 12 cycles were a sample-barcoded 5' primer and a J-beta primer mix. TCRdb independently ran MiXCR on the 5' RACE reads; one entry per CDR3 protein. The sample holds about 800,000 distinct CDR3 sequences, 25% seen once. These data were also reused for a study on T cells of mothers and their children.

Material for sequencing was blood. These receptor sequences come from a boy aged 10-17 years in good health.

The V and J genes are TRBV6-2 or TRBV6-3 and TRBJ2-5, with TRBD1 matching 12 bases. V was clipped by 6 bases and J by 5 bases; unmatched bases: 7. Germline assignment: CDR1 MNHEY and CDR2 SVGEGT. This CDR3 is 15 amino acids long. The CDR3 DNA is TGTGCCAGCAGCCGGGGGACAGGGGGCTGGGAGACCCAGTACTTC. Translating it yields CASSRGTGGWETQYF.

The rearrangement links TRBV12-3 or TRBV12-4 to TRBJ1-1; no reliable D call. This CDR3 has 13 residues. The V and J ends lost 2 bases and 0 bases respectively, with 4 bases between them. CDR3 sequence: CASSLRVNTEAFF. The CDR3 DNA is TGTGCCAGCAGTTTAAGGGTGAACACTGAAGCTTTCTTT.

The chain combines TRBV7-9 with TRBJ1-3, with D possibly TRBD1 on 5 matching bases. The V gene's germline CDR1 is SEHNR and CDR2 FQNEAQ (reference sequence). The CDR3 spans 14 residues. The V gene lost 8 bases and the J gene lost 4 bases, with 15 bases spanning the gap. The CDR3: CASGSGKGGNTIYF. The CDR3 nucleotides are TGTGCCAGCGGCTCGGGGAAGGGGGGAAACACCATATATTTT. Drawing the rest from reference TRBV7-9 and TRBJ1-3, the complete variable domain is DTGVSQNPRHKITKRGQNVTFRCDPISEHNRLYWYRQTLGQGPEFLTYFQNEAQLEKSRLLSDRFSAERPKGSFSTLEIQRTEQGDSAMYLCASGSGKGGNTIYFGEGSWLTVV.

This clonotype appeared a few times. As DNA, the CDR3 is TGTGCCAGCAGGAGAACCCCGGGACTAGCGTTTCAAGAGACCCAGTACTTC. Residues: CASRRTPGLAFQETQYF. The chain recombines TRBV27 with TRBJ2-5; 10 bases are shared with TRBD2. The CDR3 totals 17 residues. V lost 6 bases to trimming and J lost 2 bases; unmatched junction nucleotides: 12. Germline values: CDR1 MNHEY, CDR2 SMNVEV (reference sequence).

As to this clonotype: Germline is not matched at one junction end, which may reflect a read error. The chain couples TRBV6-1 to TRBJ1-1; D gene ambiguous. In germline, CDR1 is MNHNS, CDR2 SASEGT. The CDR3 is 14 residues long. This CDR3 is CASSEYMGNTGAFF. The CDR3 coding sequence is TGTGCCAGTAGTGAATATATGGGAAACACTGGAGCTTTCTTT.

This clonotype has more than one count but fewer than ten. In DNA form, the CDR3 reads TGCGCCAGCAGCCATCTAGCGGGTCCCTCTGGGGCCAACGTCCTGACTTTC. Its protein is CASSHLAGPSGANVLTF. The rearrangement joins TRBV5-1 to TRBJ2-6; 8 bases fit TRBD2. The germline gives CDR1 SGHRS, CDR2 YFSETQ. V trimming: 4 bases; J trimming: 0 bases; junction bases outside the gene matches: 6. The CDR3 covers 17 residues.

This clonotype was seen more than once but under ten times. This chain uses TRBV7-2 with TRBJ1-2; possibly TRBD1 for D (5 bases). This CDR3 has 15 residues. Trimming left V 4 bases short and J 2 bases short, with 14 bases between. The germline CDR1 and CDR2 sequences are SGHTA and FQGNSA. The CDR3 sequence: CASSSLREPNYGYTF. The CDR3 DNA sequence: TGTGCCAGCAGCTCCCTCAGGGAGCCAAACTATGGCTACACCTTC.

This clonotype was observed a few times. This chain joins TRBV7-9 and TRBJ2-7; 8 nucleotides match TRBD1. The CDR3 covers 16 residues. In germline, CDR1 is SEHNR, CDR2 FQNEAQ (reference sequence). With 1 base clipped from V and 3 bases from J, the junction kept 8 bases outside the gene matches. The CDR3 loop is CASSLGGQDTNYEQYF. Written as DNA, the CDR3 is TGTGCCAGCAGCTTAGGGGGACAGGATACAAACTACGAGCAGTACTTC.

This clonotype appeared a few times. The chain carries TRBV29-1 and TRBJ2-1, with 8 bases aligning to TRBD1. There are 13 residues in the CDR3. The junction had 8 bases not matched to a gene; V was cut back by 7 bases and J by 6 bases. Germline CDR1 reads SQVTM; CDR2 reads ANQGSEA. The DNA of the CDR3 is TGCAGCGCCGGCGGACAGGGAGGCAATGAGCAGTTCTTC. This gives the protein CSAGGQGGNEQFF.

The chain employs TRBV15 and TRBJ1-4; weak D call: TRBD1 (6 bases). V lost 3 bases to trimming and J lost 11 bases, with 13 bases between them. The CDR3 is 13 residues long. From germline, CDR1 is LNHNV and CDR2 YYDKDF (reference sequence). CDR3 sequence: CATSRGAPDKLFF. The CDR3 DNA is TGTGCCACCAGCAGGGGGGCCCCGGATAAACTGTTTTTT.

CDR3 DNA sequence: TGTGCCAGCAGCGACCCTACCGGGAGGGTCTATGGCTACACCTTC. Its translation is CASSDPTGRVYGYTF. V is TRBV7-2 and J is TRBJ1-2; no reliable D call. In germline, CDR1 is SGHTA, CDR2 FQGNSA. Trimming stripped 5 bases from V and 4 bases from J, with 17 bases between. The CDR3 sequence is 15 residues long.

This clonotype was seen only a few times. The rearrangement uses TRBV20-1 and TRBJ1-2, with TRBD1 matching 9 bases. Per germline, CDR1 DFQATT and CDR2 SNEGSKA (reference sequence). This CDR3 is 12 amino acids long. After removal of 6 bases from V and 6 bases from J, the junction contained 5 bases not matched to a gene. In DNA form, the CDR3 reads TGCAGTGCCGGGACAGGGAAGGATGGCTACACCTTC. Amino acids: CSAGTGKDGYTF.

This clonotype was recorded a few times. For the CDR3, the DNA is TGTGCCAGCAGCTCAAGGACAGGGGGCGCGAGGAATGAGCAGTTCTTC. Protein sequence: CASSSRTGGARNEQFF. The gene calls are TRBV7-8 and TRBJ2-1, with 11 positions matching TRBD1. The trim removed 4 bases at V and 7 bases at J, leaving 9 bases unmatched. From germline, CDR1 is SGHVS and CDR2 FQNEAQ. The CDR3 covers 16 residues.

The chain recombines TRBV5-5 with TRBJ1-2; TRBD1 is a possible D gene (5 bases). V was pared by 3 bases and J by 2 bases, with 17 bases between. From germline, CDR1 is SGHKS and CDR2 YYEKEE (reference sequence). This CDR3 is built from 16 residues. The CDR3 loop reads CASSWGTGRTNYGYTF. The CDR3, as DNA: TGTGCCAGCAGCTGGGGTACGGGGCGGACGAACTATGGCTACACCTTC.